The clone carrying this T cell receptor beta chain was picked up many times. Its target is not known. TCRdb reprocessed the RT-PCR reads with MiXCR, giving one entry per CDR3 protein. The sample contains 610,000 or so distinct CDR3 sequences, about 14% of which appear only once. This specimen belongs to a study of response to subunit inactivated influenza vaccine. General study points: The authors proposed limited new T cell recruitment per seasonal influenza vaccination.

Germline V lookup: CDR1 KGHSH, CDR2 LQKENI. CDR3 length equals 13 residues. The germline V and J ends were trimmed by 3 bases and 2 bases, with 7 bases remaining between them. This sequence was found in a man aged 45-60 years who received an inactivated influenza vaccine. The V gene is TRBV18, the J gene TRBJ1-2; the D gene is possibly TRBD1 (5 bases). Sequenced material: PBMCs from blood, taken about 11 days after vaccination. In DNA form, the CDR3 reads TGTGCCAGCTCACCCCAGGGCAACTATGGCTACACCTTC. Amino acids: CASSPQGNYGYTF.